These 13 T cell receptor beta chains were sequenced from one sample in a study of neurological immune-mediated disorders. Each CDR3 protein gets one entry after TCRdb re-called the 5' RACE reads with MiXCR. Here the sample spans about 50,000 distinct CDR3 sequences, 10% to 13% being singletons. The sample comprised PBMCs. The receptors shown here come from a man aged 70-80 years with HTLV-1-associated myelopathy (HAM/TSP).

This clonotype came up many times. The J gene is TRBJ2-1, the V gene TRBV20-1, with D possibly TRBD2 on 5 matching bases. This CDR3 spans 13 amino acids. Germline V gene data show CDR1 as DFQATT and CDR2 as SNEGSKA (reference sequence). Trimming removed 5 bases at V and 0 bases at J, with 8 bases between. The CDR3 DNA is TGCAGTGCTCTGGAGGTCTCCTACAATGAGCAGTTCTTC. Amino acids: CSALEVSYNEQFF.

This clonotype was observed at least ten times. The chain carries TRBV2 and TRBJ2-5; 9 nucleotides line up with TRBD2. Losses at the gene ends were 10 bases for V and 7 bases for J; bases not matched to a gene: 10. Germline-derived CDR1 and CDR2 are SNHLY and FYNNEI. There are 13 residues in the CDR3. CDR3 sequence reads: CATRTSVQVTQYF. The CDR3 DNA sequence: TGTGCCACCCGGACTAGCGTTCAGGTGACCCAGTACTTC.

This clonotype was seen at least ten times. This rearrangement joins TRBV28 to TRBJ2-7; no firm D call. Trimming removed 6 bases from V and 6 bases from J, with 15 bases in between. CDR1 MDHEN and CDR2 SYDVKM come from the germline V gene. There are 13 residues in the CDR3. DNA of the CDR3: TGTGCCAGCAGGCCCGGGTCGCCAGGCGAGCAGTACTTC. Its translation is CASRPGSPGEQYF.

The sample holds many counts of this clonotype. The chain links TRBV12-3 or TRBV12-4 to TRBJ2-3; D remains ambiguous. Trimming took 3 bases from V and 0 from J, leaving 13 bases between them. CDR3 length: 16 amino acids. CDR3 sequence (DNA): TGTGCCAGCAGTTTCCCGGTCGGAATAAGCACAGATACGCAGTATTTT. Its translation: CASSFPVGISTDTQYF.

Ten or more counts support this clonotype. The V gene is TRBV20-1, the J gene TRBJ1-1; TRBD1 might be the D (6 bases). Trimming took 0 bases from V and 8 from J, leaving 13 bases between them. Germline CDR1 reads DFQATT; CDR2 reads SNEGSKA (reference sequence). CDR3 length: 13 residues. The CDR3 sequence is CSARDDRGLEAFF. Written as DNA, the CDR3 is TGCAGTGCTAGAGATGATAGGGGGTTGGAAGCTTTCTTT.

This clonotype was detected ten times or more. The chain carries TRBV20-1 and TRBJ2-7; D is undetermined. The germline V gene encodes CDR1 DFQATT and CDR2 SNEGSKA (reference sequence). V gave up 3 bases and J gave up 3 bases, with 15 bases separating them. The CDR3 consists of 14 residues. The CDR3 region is CSARSTHSLYEQYF. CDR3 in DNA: TGCAGTGCTAGGTCAACCCACTCCCTCTACGAGCAGTACTTC.

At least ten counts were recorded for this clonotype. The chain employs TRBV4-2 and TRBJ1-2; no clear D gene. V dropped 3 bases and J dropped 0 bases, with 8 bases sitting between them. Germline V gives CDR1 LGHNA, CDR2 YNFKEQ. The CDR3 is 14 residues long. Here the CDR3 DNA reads TGTGCCAGCAGCCACCAGCAGGCTAACTATGGCTACACCTTC. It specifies CASSHQQANYGYTF.

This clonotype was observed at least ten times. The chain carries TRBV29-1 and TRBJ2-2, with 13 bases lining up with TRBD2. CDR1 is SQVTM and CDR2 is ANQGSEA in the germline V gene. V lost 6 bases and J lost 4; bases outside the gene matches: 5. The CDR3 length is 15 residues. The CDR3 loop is CSVGGLAGSTGELFF. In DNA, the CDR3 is TGCAGCGTCGGGGGACTAGCGGGAAGCACCGGGGAGCTGTTTTTT.

DNA of the CDR3: TGTGCCAGCAGCAATCGGACAGTTCAGCCCCAGCATTTT. Its protein product is CASSNRTVQPQHF. The chain combines TRBV21-1 with TRBJ1-5; TRBD1 is the table's D call and was not checked against the DNA. TRBV21-1 is shown as a pseudogene. This CDR3 comprises 13 residues.

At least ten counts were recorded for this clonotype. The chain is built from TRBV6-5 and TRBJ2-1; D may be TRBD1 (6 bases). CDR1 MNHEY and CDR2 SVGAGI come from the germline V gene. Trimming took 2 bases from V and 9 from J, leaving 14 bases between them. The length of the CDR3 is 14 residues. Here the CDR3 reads CASSYRQGLGEQFF. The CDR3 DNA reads TGTGCCAGCAGTTACCGGCAGGGGCTGGGTGAGCAGTTCTTC.

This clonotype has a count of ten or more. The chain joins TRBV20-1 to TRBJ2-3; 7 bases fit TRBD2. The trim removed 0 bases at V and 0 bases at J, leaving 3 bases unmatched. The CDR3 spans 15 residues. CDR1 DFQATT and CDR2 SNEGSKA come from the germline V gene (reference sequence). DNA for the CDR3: TGCAGTGCTAGAGAAGCGGGACGCAGCACAGATACGCAGTATTTT. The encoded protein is CSAREAGRSTDTQYF.

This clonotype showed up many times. The CDR3 bases are TGTGCCAGCAGCCGGAGGGGGTCCTCCTCCCAAGAGACCCAGTACTTC. Protein: CASSRRGSSSQETQYF. This rearrangement joins TRBV11-2 to TRBJ2-5; D is possibly TRBD1 or TRBD2 (6 bases each). Germline V lookup: CDR1 SGHAT, CDR2 FQNNGV. The CDR3 length is 16 residues. V gave up 5 bases and J gave up 1 base, with 17 bases separating them.

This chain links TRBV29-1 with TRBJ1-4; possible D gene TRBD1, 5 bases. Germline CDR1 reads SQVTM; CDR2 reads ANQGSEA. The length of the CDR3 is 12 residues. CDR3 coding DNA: TGCGCTCTACAGGCAACTAATGAAAAACTGTTTTTT. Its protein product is CALQATNEKLFF.